A single sample gave rise to the 29 T cell receptor beta chains below, sequenced in a study of post-analysis software for immune sequencing data. Included in the TCR beta cDNA libraries were unique molecular identifiers. One entry per CDR3 protein, called by TCRdb with MiXCR from the PCR reads. The sample holds more than 500,000 distinct CDR3 sequences, 30% to 40% seen once. These receptors have no known antigen. Findings and limits, study-wide: Elevated frequency relative to controls characterized roughly five TRBV segments in patients, TRBV5-6, TRBV5-1 and TRBV20-1 among them.

The sequenced sample consisted of blood. The origin of the receptors is a girl between 2 and 17 years old with multiple sclerosis.

The chain combines TRBV7-6 with TRBJ2-5, with 10 bases fitting TRBD1. Trimming took 3 bases from V and 5 from J; bases not matched to a gene: 6. The length of the CDR3 is 15 residues. Germline V gene sequence: CDR1 SGHVS, CDR2 FNYEAQ. This CDR3 reads CASSFPGTGVETQYF. In DNA, the CDR3 is TGTGCCAGCAGCTTTCCCGGGACAGGGGTGGAGACCCAGTACTTC.

This clonotype has a single count. The junction differs from germline at one of its ends, possibly a read error. This rearrangement joins TRBV20-1 to TRBJ1-6; possible D gene TRBD1, 6 bases. The CDR3 length is 14 residues. The germline gives CDR1 DFQATT, CDR2 SNEGSKA (reference sequence). CDR3 sequence (DNA): TGCAGTGCTAGCTTAACAGGGCGTAATTCACCCCCCCACTTT. It specifies CSASLTGRNSPPHF.

This clonotype was seen a single time. V is TRBV2 and J is TRBJ1-5; perhaps TRBD1 as D (5 bases). This CDR3 has 17 residues. Germline values: CDR1 SNHLY, CDR2 FYNNEI. The V and J ends lost 3 bases and 0 bases respectively, with 15 bases between them. The CDR3 loop reads CASSEGVGQLSNQPQHF. CDR3 nucleotide sequence: TGTGCCAGCAGTGAGGGGGTCGGGCAGCTTAGCAATCAGCCCCAGCATTTT. The complete variable domain, with remaining parts taken from reference TRBV2 and TRBJ1-5, reads EPEVTQTPSHQVTQMGQEVILRCVPISNHLYFYWYRQILGQKVEFLVSFYNNEISEKSEIFDDQFSVERPDGSNFTLKIRSTKLEDSAMYFCASSEGVGQLSNQPQHFGDGTRLSIL.

There are a few counts of this clonotype. This chain uses TRBV11-2 with TRBJ2-3, with 7 bases aligning to TRBD2. CDR3 length: 17 residues. V shed 0 bases, J shed 4 bases, and the junction held 10 bases outside the gene matches. The germline V gene encodes CDR1 SGHAT and CDR2 FQNNGV. The CDR3 is CASSLDALRGVSDTQYF. The CDR3 nucleotides read TGTGCCAGCAGCTTAGATGCCTTACGGGGGGTGTCAGATACGCAGTATTTT.

This clonotype was detected only a few times. As DNA, the CDR3 is TGCAGTGCTCACGGACTGCGACAAGAGACCCAGTACTTC. This sequence encodes CSAHGLRQETQYF. The V and J genes are TRBV20-1 and TRBJ2-5, with a tentative D call TRBD2 (5 bases). The V gene's germline CDR1 is DFQATT and CDR2 SNEGSKA (reference sequence). V lost 5 bases and J lost 2, with 12 bases in between. This CDR3 is built from 13 residues.

The chain couples TRBV18 to TRBJ2-4; D perhaps matches TRBD1 (5 bases). The V and J ends lost 6 bases and 0 bases respectively, with 21 bases between them. Germline CDR1 KGHSH, CDR2 LQKENI. The CDR3 contains 18 residues. The CDR3, as DNA: TGTGCCAGCTCGCCTGACAGAATCGAATCAAAAGCCAAAAACATTCAGTACTTC. This gives the protein CASSPDRIESKAKNIQYF. Looking up the rest from reference TRBV18 and TRBJ2-4 gives the full variable domain: NAGVMQNPRHLVRRRGQEARLRCSPMKGHSHVYWYRQLPEEGLKFMVYLQKENIIDESGMPKERFSAEFPKEGPSILRIQQVVRGDSAAYFCASSPDRIESKAKNIQYFGAGTRLSVL.

This clonotype was seen more than once but under ten times. V gene TRBV5-6 combines with J gene TRBJ2-3; D not certain. The CDR3 has 12 amino acids. Between the trimmed V and J ends, which lost 6 bases and 2 bases, there was a span of 7 bases. In germline, CDR1 is SGHDT, CDR2 YYEEEE. The CDR3 here is CASNVYTDTQYF. The DNA of the CDR3 is TGTGCCAGCAACGTATACACAGATACGCAGTATTTT.

This clonotype was observed many times. This chain connects TRBV6-1 to TRBJ2-5; 11 bases are a match to TRBD2. The CDR3 sequence is 16 residues long. V was clipped by 3 bases and J by 5 bases; unmatched bases: 8. Looked up from germline, CDR1 is MNHNS and CDR2 is SASEGT. The CDR3 DNA follows: TGTGCCAGCAGTGACCTGCTAGCGGGGGGATGGGAGACCCAGTACTTC. Translated: CASSDLLAGGWETQYF.

This chain connects TRBV15 to TRBJ1-1; D is undetermined. Germline-derived CDR1 and CDR2 are LNHNV and YYDKDF (reference sequence). This CDR3 region has 16 residues. Trimming cost V 5 bases and J 1 base, with 17 bases left between them. Here the CDR3 DNA reads TGTGCCACCAGCGGGGAAGGGCCAACATGGAACACTGAAGCTTTCTTT. Translated, it gives CATSGEGPTWNTEAFF.

This clonotype turned up a few times. The rearrangement links TRBV6-2 or TRBV6-3 to TRBJ2-3, with unresolved D. The V end was cut by 5 bases, the J end by 6 bases, with 6 bases between. This CDR3 is built from 11 residues. CDR1 and CDR2 from the germline V gene are MNHEY and SVGEGT. The CDR3 loop reads CASSNADTQYF. The CDR3, as DNA: TGTGCCAGCAGTAATGCTGATACGCAGTATTTT.

V usage is TRBV7-9 and J usage is TRBJ2-7; D is unclear. Deletions cut 1 base from V and 2 bases from J, with 9 bases between. The CDR3 is 14 amino acids. Germline V lookup: CDR1 SEHNR, CDR2 FQNEAQ (reference sequence). CDR3: CASSLGPSAYEQYF. As DNA, the CDR3 is TGTGCCAGCAGCTTAGGTCCTTCAGCCTACGAGCAGTACTTC. Supplemented by reference TRBV7-9 and TRBJ2-7, the full variable domain reads DTGVSQNPRHKITKRGQNVTFRCDPISEHNRLYWYRQTLGQGPEFLTYFQNEAQLEKSRLLSDRFSAERPKGSFSTLEIQRTEQGDSAMYLCASSLGPSAYEQYFGPGTRLTVT.

This sequence joins TRBV20-1 and TRBJ2-5, with 8 nucleotides matching TRBD1. Per the germline V gene, CDR1 is DFQATT and CDR2 is SNEGSKA (reference sequence). The CDR3 is made up of 15 amino acids. The ends lost 6 bases at V and 2 bases at J; junction bases unmatched: 11. The CDR3 is CSATGQDWAQETQYF. Here the CDR3 DNA reads TGCAGTGCAACGGGACAGGATTGGGCGCAAGAGACCCAGTACTTC.

The gene calls are TRBV7-9 and TRBJ2-5; 8 nucleotides agree with TRBD1. The V gene's germline CDR1 is SEHNR and CDR2 FQNEAQ (reference sequence). CDR3 length: 14 residues. V dropped 5 bases and J dropped 11; count of bases not matched to a gene: 13. This CDR3 reads CASSPGRTGKEQYF. CDR3 DNA: TGTGCCAGCAGCCCCGGCCGGACAGGGAAAGAGCAGTACTTC.

The CDR3: CASSLSGASGEDTQYF. CDR3 nucleotide sequence: TGTGCCAGCAGCTTAAGCGGCGCTAGCGGGGAAGATACGCAGTATTTT. The V call is TRBV7-3, the J call TRBJ2-3, with 9 bases aligning to TRBD2. V gave up 1 base and J gave up 5 bases; unmatched junction bases: 7. Germline CDR1 and CDR2: SGHTA and FQGTGA. The CDR3 contains 16 residues.

This clonotype was observed many times. The chain combines TRBV10-3 with TRBJ1-2; D gene uncertain. This CDR3 has 13 amino acids. CDR1 ENHRY and CDR2 SYGVKD come from the germline V gene. V gave up 2 bases and J gave up 2 bases, with 6 bases separating them. CDR3 coding DNA: TGTGCCATCAGTGAGCTACAGAACTATGGCTACACCTTC. This codes for CAISELQNYGYTF.

Only a few counts were recorded for this clonotype. V and J are TRBV20-1 and TRBJ2-3; D is undetermined. The V and J ends lost 6 bases and 3 bases respectively, with 19 bases between them. The CDR3 has 15 amino acids. CDR1 is DFQATT and CDR2 is SNEGSKA in the germline V gene (reference sequence). The DNA of the CDR3 is TGCAGTGCAGATCGGGCCCACGAGATGACAGATACGCAGTATTTT. Protein product: CSADRAHEMTDTQYF.

Concerning this clonotype itself: One end of the junction fails to match germline, which may point to a read error. CDR3 in amino acids: CAGSRDISNEKLFF. CDR3 sequence (DNA): TGTGCCGGCAGCCGGGACATTTCTAATGAAAAACTGTTTTTT. The chain couples TRBV7-2 to TRBJ1-4; D is possibly TRBD1 (6 bases). CDR1 and CDR2 (germline): SGHTA, FQGNSA. This CDR3 comprises 14 residues.

This clonotype was observed a handful of times. This chain uses TRBV5-1 with TRBJ2-5, with D possibly matching TRBD1 (6 bases). Germline loops: CDR1 SGHRS, CDR2 YFSETQ. The V and J ends lost 4 bases and 5 bases respectively, with 24 bases between them. The CDR3 spans 17 residues. CDR3 sequence reads: CASSLGQSTFTGETQYF. In nucleotides, the CDR3 is TGCGCCAGCAGCCTAGGACAGTCCACCTTTACGGGGGAGACCCAGTACTTC.

This clonotype has a handful of counts. The genes are TRBV27 and TRBJ2-3; tentatively, D is TRBD2 (6 bases). Germline CDR1 reads MNHEY; CDR2 reads SMNVEV (reference sequence). The V end was cut by 8 bases, the J end by 3 bases, with 18 bases between. The CDR3 covers 15 residues. The CDR3 nucleotides are TGTGCCAGCTGCTCCGGGACTCCCCGGACAGATACGCAGTATTTT. Amino acids: CASCSGTPRTDTQYF.

This clonotype was observed a handful of times. The chain has TRBV5-5 and TRBJ2-5; D remains unclear. The CDR3 is 14 residues long. Germline CDR1 reads SGHKS; CDR2 reads YYEKEE (reference sequence). Deletions cut 2 bases from V and 5 bases from J, with 13 bases between. This chain's CDR3 is CASSFQVNRETQYF. CDR3 DNA: TGTGCCAGCAGCTTTCAAGTGAACCGGGAGACCCAGTACTTC.

The chain joins TRBV12-3 or TRBV12-4 to TRBJ1-5; 7 nucleotides line up with TRBD1. The V and J ends lost 8 bases and 2 bases, in that order; junction bases with no gene match: 6. The CDR3 covers 14 residues. This CDR3 is CASEGGRGNQPQHF. In DNA form, the CDR3 reads TGTGCCAGCGAAGGGGGCAGGGGCAATCAGCCCCAGCATTTT.

The chain is built from TRBV29-1 and TRBJ1-5; 12 bases fit TRBD1. Germline CDR1 and CDR2: SQVTM and ANQGSEA. CDR3 length equals 18 residues. J lost 5 bases, V lost 7 bases, and 18 bases had no gene match. The CDR3 loop is CSAGPGTGGQRVYQPQHF. The CDR3 bases are TGCAGCGCCGGACCCGGGACAGGGGGCCAGAGGGTCTATCAGCCCCAGCATTTT.

In nucleotides, the CDR3 is TGCGCCAGCAGCGAGGGTTGGGGGTCCAATGAGCAGTTCTTC. Translated, it gives CASSEGWGSNEQFF. V and J are TRBV4-1 and TRBJ2-1; either TRBD1 or TRBD2 may fit D (5 bases each). CDR3 length: 14 residues. V lost 5 bases to trimming and J lost 6 bases, with 14 bases between them. CDR1 and CDR2 (germline): MGHRA, YSYEKL.

This sequence joins TRBV10-3 and TRBJ2-3; no reliable D call. This CDR3 has 13 amino acids. Trimming shortened V by 4 bases and J by 1 base, and 6 bases separated the two germline ends. CDR1 is ENHRY, CDR2 SYGVKD, per germline. CDR3: CAISVGGTDTQYF. The CDR3 nucleotides are TGTGCCATCAGTGTGGGTGGCACAGATACGCAGTATTTT.

In its sample, this clonotype was seen many times. The genes are TRBV7-2 and TRBJ2-4, with D perhaps matching TRBD1 (6 bases). V lost 5 bases and J 0 bases, leaving 11 bases between the germline ends. Germline-derived CDR1 and CDR2 are SGHTA and FQGNSA. The CDR3 extends over 15 amino acids. The CDR3 DNA follows: TGTGCCAGCAGCCCGAGGGGGATAGCCAAAAACATTCAGTACTTC. Encoded protein: CASSPRGIAKNIQYF.

V and J are TRBV5-1 and TRBJ1-1; D unresolved. The CDR3 has 13 amino acids. Germline V lookup: CDR1 SGHRS, CDR2 YFSETQ. Trimming took 0 bases from V and 3 from J, leaving 6 bases between them. This chain's CDR3 is CASSLEIDTEAFF. CDR3 DNA: TGCGCCAGCAGCTTGGAAATCGACACTGAAGCTTTCTTT.

The chain has TRBV20-1 and TRBJ2-5, with 10 bases identical to TRBD1. Germline V CDR1 and CDR2: DFQATT, SNEGSKA (reference sequence). V lost 8 bases, J lost 7 bases, and 13 bases stayed unmatched. This CDR3 contains 14 residues. The CDR3 nucleotides are TGCAGTCCTGAGAGGACAGGGGGAGTCTCGACCCAGTACTTC. As protein: CSPERTGGVSTQYF.

In its sample, this clonotype was seen a few times. V gene TRBV6-5 combines with J gene TRBJ1-6; a possible D gene is TRBD1 (6 bases). Trimming cost V 2 bases and J 14 bases, with 13 bases left between them. Germline V CDR1 and CDR2: MNHEY, SVGAGI. The CDR3 runs 13 residues. The CDR3 region has the DNA TGTGCCAGCAGTTACAGGGACAATAGGGCCCTCCACTTT. It is translated as CASSYRDNRALHF.

This clonotype was counted a few times. The chain employs TRBV29-1 and TRBJ2-7; a possible D gene is TRBD1 (6 bases). Trimming removed 6 bases from V and 2 bases from J, with 17 bases in between. Germline CDR1 reads SQVTM; CDR2 reads ANQGSEA. This CDR3 has 14 residues. CDR3 in DNA: TGCAGCGTACAGGGTTTAGGCTTAGCCTACGAGCAGTACTTC. This translates into CSVQGLGLAYEQYF.